These T cell receptor beta chains were read from a single sample in a study of vaccination and CD4 T cells after COVID-19. TCRdb re-called the PCR reads with MiXCR, one entry per CDR3 protein. The sample consists of 11,000 to 15,000 distinct CDR3 sequences, more than 40% of them appearing once. Their specific antigens are unknown. Sequences were obtained from cultured CD4+ T cells from blood. The receptors were gathered from a human donor with COVID-19. Both conserved end residues are part of each CDR3. The D gene is left open where the match is weak. Expanded clones are given a class, and other clones once, few, many or no size at all.

D gene: .; clone size: .; V gene: TRBV19; J gene: TRBJ1-1; CDR3 protein: CASSIVSGEAFF; CDR3 DNA: TGTGCCAGTAGTATAGTTTCCGGTGAAGCTTTCTTT
D gene: .; clone size: .; V gene: TRBV7-3; J gene: TRBJ2-5; CDR3 protein: CASSLGGGETQYF; CDR3 DNA: TGTGCCAGCAGCTTGGGAGGGGGAGAGACCCAGTACTTC
D gene: .; clone size: .; V gene: TRBV6-2/TRBV6-3; J gene: TRBJ1-3; CDR3 protein: CASSGRHGNTIYF; CDR3 DNA: TGTGCCAGCAGTGGCAGACACGGAAACACCATATATTTT
D gene: .; clone size: .; V gene: TRBV6-2/TRBV6-3; J gene: TRBJ2-7; CDR3 protein: CASSSRATYEQYF; CDR3 DNA: TGTGCCAGCAGTTCCAGGGCAACCTACGAGCAGTACTTC
D gene: TRBD1; clone size: .; V gene: TRBV6-5; J gene: TRBJ2-7; CDR3 protein: CASSYSTGYPSYEQYF; CDR3 DNA: TGTGCCAGCAGTTACTCGACAGGGTACCCCTCCTACGAGCAGTACTTC
D gene: .; clone size: few; V gene: TRBV7-2; J gene: TRBJ1-1; CDR3 protein: CASSLANTWTEAFF; CDR3 DNA: TGTGCCAGCAGCTTAGCTAATACTTGGACTGAAGCTTTCTTT
D gene: .; clone size: few; V gene: TRBV24-1; J gene: TRBJ2-5; CDR3 protein: CATSDSYGGTQYF; CDR3 DNA: TGTGCCACCAGTGACAGCTACGGGGGGACCCAGTACTTC
D gene: TRBD1; clone size: .; V gene: TRBV6-1; J gene: TRBJ1-2; CDR3 protein: CASSPRTGALLGYTF; CDR3 DNA: TGTGCCAGCAGTCCCCGGACAGGGGCCCTTCTTGGCTACACCTTC
D gene: .; clone size: .; V gene: TRBV19; J gene: TRBJ1-5; CDR3 protein: CASNAGNQPQHF; CDR3 DNA: TGTGCCAGTAACGCGGGCAATCAGCCCCAGCATTTT
D gene: .; clone size: .; V gene: TRBV4-1; J gene: TRBJ2-5; CDR3 protein: CASSQGPQGELQETQYF; CDR3 DNA: TGCGCCAGCAGCCAGGGACCTCAGGGAGAGTTACAAGAGACCCAGTACTTC
D gene: .; clone size: .; V gene: TRBV20-1; J gene: TRBJ2-7; CDR3 protein: CSAREGRTDGEQYF; CDR3 DNA: TGCAGTGCTAGGGAAGGACGCACGGACGGCGAGCAGTACTTC
D gene: .; clone size: few; V gene: TRBV20-1; J gene: TRBJ1-6; CDR3 protein: CSARGQGDSPLHF; CDR3 DNA: TGCAGTGCTAGAGGCCAGGGAGATTCACCCCTCCACTTT
D gene: TRBD2; clone size: once; V gene: TRBV6-5; J gene: TRBJ2-5; CDR3 protein: CASSYPLGAGGSETQYF; CDR3 DNA: TGTGCCAGCAGTTACCCCCTGGGCGCGGGGGGGTCGGAAACCCAGTACTTC
D gene: TRBD1; clone size: few; V gene: TRBV6-1; J gene: TRBJ2-5; CDR3 protein: CASRDTGQGKETQYF; CDR3 DNA: TGTGCCAGCAGGGATACGGGACAGGGGAAAGAGACCCAGTACTTC
D gene: .; clone size: .; V gene: TRBV6-1; J gene: TRBJ2-2; CDR3 protein: CASSRSEEIRNTGELFF; CDR3 DNA: TGTGCCAGCAGTAGGAGCGAAGAAATCCGAAACACCGGGGAGCTGTTTTTT
D gene: .; clone size: .; V gene: TRBV7-2; J gene: TRBJ2-3; CDR3 protein: CASSPRGDLRGTDTQYF; CDR3 DNA: TGTGCCAGCAGCCCTAGGGGGGATTTAAGAGGCACAGATACGCAGTATTTT
D gene: .; clone size: .; V gene: TRBV12-5; J gene: TRBJ1-2; CDR3 protein: CASGLVPGYGYTF; CDR3 DNA: TGTGCTAGTGGTTTGGTACCAGGCTATGGCTACACCTTC
D gene: .; clone size: .; V gene: TRBV19; J gene: TRBJ2-5; CDR3 protein: CASSFDSQETQYF; CDR3 DNA: TGTGCCAGTAGTTTCGACAGCCAAGAGACCCAGTACTTC
D gene: TRBD1; clone size: .; V gene: TRBV19; J gene: TRBJ2-1; CDR3 protein: CASNRGFDNEQFF; CDR3 DNA: TGTGCCAGTAACAGGGGTTTCGACAATGAGCAGTTCTTC
D gene: TRBD1; clone size: .; V gene: TRBV11-2; J gene: TRBJ2-5; CDR3 protein: CASSLGGRGTGETQYF; CDR3 DNA: TGTGCCAGCAGCTTAGGGGGCAGGGGGACGGGAGAGACCCAGTACTTC
D gene: .; clone size: .; V gene: TRBV11-2; J gene: TRBJ2-7; CDR3 protein: CASSAPYYEQYF; CDR3 DNA: TGTGCCAGCAGTGCACCTTACTACGAGCAGTACTTC
D gene: .; clone size: .; V gene: TRBV28; J gene: TRBJ1-4; CDR3 protein: CASRAGAVEKLFF; CDR3 DNA: TGTGCCAGCCGGGCAGGGGCGGTCGAAAAACTGTTTTTT